Here is one T cell receptor beta chain with its context. The germline V gene has CDR1 LGHDT and CDR2 YNNKEL (reference sequence). The V and J ends lost 4 bases and 7 bases respectively, with 20 bases between them. CDR3 length: 15 residues. This record belongs to a study of blood T cell repertoires in COVID-19. As for the study in general: T cells, B-cell-depleted T cells, or PBMCs supplied cDNA or gDNA.

Data came from immunoSEQ multiplex PCR; TCRdb stores just in-frame clones and leaves some out. Among approximately 12,000 clones, approximately 70% were seen once, and the ten largest hold around 30%. The V gene is TRBV3-1 (or the pseudogene TRBV3-2), the J gene TRBJ2-7; D uncertain. The sample comprised peripheral blood. The clonotype originates from a human donor in a cohort sampled during active COVID-19. DNA of the CDR3: TGTGCCAGCAGCCCTCGAGGAATTTCCACCGGGGAGCAGTACTTC. This gives the protein CASSPRGISTGEQYF.